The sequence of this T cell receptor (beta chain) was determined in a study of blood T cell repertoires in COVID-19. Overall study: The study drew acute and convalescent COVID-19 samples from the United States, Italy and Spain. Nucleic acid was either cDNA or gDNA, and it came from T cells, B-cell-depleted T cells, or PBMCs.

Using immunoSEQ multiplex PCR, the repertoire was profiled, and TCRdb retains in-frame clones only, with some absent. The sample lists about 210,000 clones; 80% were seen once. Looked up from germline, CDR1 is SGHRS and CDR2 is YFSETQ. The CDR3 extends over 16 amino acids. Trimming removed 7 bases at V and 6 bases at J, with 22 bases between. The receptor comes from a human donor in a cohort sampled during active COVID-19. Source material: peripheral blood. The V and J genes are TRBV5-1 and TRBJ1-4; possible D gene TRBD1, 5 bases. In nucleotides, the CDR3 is TGCGCCAGCGCTGGGGGGACCGGGACGGATTATGAAAAACTGTTTTTT. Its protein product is CASAGGTGTDYEKLFF.